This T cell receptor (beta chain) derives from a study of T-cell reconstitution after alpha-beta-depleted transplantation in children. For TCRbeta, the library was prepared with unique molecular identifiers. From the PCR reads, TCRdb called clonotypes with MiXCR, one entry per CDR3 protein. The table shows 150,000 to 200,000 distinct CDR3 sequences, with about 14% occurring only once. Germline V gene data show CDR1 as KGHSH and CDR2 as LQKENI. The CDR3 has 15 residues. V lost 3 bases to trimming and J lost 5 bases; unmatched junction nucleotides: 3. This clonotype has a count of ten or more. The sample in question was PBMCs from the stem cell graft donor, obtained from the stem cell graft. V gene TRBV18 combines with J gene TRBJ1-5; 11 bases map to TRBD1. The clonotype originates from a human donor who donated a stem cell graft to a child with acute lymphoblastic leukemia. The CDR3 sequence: CASSPGTGGDQPQHF. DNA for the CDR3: TGTGCCAGCTCACCCGGGACAGGGGGGGATCAGCCCCAGCATTTT.